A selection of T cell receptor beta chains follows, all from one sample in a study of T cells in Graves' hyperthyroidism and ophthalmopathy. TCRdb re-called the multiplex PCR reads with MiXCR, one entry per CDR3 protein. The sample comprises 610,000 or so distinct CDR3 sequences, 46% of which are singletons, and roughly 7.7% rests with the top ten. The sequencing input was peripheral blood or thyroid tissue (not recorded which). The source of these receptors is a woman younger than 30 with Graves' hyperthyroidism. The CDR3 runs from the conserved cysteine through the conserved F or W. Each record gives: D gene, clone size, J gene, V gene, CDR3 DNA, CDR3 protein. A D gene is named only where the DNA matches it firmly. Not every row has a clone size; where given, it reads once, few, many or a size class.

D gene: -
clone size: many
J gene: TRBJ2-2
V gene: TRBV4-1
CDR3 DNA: TGCGCCAGCAGCCAACCCCTAGCGAACTGGGAGCTGTTTTTT
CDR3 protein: CASSQPLANWELFF

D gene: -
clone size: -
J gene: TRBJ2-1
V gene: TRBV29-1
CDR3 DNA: TGCAGCGTTGGTCTCGGGACTGGCTACAATGAGCAGTTCTTC
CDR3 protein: CSVGLGTGYNEQFF

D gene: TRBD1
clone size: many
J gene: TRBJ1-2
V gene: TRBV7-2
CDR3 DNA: TGTGCCAGCAGCTTTGGACAGGAAAACTATGGCTACACCTTC
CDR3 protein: CASSFGQENYGYTF

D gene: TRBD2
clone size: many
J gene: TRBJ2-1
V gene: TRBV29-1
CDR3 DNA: TGCAGCGTTGAATGGGACTACTCCTACAATGAGCAGTTCTTC
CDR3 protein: CSVEWDYSYNEQFF

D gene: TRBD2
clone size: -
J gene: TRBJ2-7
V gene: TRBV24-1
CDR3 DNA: TGTGTCACCAGTGATGCTAGCGGGAACACCTACGAGCAGTACTTC
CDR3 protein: CVTSDASGNTYEQYF

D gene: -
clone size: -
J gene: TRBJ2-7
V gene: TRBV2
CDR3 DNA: TGTGCCAGCAGTGACAGTCTGATGGGCGAGCAGTACTTC
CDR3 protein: CASSDSLMGEQYF

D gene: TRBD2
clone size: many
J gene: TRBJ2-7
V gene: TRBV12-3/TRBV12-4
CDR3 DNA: TGTGCCAGCAGCAACCCAACTAGCGGGAGTACCTACGAGCAGTACTTC
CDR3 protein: CASSNPTSGSTYEQYF

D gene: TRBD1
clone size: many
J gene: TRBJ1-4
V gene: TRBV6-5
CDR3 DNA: TGTGCCAGCAGTCCCTCCCCGGACAGGGTTTGGGAAAAACTGTTTTTT
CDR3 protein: CASSPSPDRVWEKLFF

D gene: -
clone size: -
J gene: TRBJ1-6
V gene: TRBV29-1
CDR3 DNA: TGCAGCTACGGGACACCGTATAATTCACCCCTCCACTTT
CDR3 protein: CSYGTPYNSPLHF

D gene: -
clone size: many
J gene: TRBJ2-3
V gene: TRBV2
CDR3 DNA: TGTGCCATCGTTGCGAGGGATACGCAGTATTTT
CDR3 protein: CAIVARDTQYF

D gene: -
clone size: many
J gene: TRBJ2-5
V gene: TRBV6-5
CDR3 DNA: TGTGCCAGCAGTTACCCCGGTAGCGCGGAGACCCAGTACTTC
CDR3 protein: CASSYPGSAETQYF

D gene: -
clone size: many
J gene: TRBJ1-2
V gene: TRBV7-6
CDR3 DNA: TGTGCCAGCAGCTTACTTGGCCAGGCATTGGGTGGCTACACCTTC
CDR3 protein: CASSLLGQALGGYTF

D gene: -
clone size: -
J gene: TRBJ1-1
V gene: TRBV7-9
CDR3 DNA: TGCGCCAGCAGCTTGGTTCTAGCGGGGAGGACTGAAGCTTTCTTT
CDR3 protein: CASSLVLAGRTEAFF

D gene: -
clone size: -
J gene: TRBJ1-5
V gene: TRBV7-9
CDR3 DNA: TGTGCCAGCACCGTCCGGGCAGGGCTAGTAGACAATGAGCATTTT
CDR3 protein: CASTVRAGLVDNEHF

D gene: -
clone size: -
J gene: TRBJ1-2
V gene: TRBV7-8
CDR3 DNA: TGTGCCAGCAGCAAGGCGGGGTCCTATGGCTACACCTTC
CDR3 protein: CASSKAGSYGYTF

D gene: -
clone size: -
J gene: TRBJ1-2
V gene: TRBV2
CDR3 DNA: TGTGCCAGCAGGTTATTGGAAAGGGATGGCTACACCTTC
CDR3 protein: CASRLLERDGYTF

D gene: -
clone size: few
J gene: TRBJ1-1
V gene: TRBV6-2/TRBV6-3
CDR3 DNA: TGTGCCAGCAGTTACACAGGGCCCACTGAAGCTTTCTTT
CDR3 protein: CASSYTGPTEAFF

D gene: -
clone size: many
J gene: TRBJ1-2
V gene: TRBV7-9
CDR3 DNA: TGTGCCAGCAGCTTACACTATGGCTACACCTTC
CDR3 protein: CASSLHYGYTF

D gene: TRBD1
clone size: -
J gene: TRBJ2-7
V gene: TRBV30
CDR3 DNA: TGTGCCTGGAGTGTAGGGACAGGGCCCGAGCAGTACTTC
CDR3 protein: CAWSVGTGPEQYF

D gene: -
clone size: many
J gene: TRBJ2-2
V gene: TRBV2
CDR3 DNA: TGTGCCAGCCTTATTGGGGCCGGGGAGCTGTTTTTT
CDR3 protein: CASLIGAGELFF

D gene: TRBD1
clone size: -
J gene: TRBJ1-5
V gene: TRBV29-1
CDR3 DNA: TGCAGCCAAGCGGGACAGGATCAGCCCCAGCATTTT
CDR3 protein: CSQAGQDQPQHF

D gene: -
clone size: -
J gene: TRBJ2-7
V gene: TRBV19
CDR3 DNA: TGTGCCAGTAGTCTGGTGGCCGTGTCCTACGAGCAGTACTTC
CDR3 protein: CASSLVAVSYEQYF

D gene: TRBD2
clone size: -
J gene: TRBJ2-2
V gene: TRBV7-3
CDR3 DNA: TGTGCCAGCAGCCTTTCTAGCGGGAGAAAGGCCGGGGAGCTGTTTTTT
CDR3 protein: CASSLSSGRKAGELFF

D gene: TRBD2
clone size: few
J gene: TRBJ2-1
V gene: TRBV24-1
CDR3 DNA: TGTGCCACCAGTGATTTGGCGGGAGATTACAATGAGCAGTTCTTC
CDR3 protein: CATSDLAGDYNEQFF

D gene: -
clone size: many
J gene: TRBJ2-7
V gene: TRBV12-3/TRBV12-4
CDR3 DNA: TGTGCCAGCAGTTTGCCAGGGCCCCACGAGCAGTACTTC
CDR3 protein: CASSLPGPHEQYF

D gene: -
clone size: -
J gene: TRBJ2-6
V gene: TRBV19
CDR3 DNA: TGTGCCTGGAGGTCCACCTCCCGGGAGCCCAGCTCTGGGGCCAACGTCCTGACTTTC
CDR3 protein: CAWRSTSREPSSGANVLTF

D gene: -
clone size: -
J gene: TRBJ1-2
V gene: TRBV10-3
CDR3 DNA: TGTGCCATCAGTGATACCGACACCCACGGCTACACCTTC
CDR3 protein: CAISDTDTHGYTF

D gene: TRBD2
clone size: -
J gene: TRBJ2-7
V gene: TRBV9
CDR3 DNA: TGTGCCAGCAGCGTAGGACCTCCCGCGGGCGGGAGAGGTTCCTACGAGCAGTACTTC
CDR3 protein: CASSVGPPAGGRGSYEQYF

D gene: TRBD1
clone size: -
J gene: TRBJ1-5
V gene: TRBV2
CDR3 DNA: TGTGCCAGCTACCCGGGACAGGGAGGCAATCAGCCCCAGCATTTT
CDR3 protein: CASYPGQGGNQPQHF

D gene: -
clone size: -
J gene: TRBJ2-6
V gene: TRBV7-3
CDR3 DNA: TGCGCCAGCAGCCAACCCTACTCCGGGGCCAACGTCCTGACTTTC
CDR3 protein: CASSQPYSGANVLTF

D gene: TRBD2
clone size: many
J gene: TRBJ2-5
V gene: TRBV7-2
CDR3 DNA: TGTGCCAGCAGCGACACCGGGACTAGATCAGAGACCCAGTACTTC
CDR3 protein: CASSDTGTRSETQYF

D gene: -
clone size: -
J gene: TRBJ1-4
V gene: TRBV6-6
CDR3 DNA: TGTGCCAGTAGTATTGGGCAGGCCGGAAAACTGTTTTTT
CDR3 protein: CASSIGQAGKLFF

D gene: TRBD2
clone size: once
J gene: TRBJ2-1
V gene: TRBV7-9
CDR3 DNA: TGTGCCAGCAGCCCGATGGGTACTAGCGGGATATACAATGAGCAGTTCTTC
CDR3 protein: CASSPMGTSGIYNEQFF

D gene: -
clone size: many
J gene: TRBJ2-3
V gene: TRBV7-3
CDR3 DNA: TGTGCCAGCAGCTTAGGCTTTAGCACAGATACGCAGTATTTT
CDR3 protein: CASSLGFSTDTQYF

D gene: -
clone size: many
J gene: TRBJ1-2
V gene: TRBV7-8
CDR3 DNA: TGTGCCAGCAGCTTACGACACAACTATGGCTACACCTTC
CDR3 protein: CASSLRHNYGYTF

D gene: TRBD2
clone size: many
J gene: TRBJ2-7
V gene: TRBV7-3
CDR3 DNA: TGTGCCAGCAGCTTAATAGCTAGCGGGCCGCGGGAGCAGTACTTC
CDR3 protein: CASSLIASGPREQYF

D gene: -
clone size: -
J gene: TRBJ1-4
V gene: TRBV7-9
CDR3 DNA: TGTGCCAGCAGCGGACTGTGGGAAAAACTGTTTTTT
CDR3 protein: CASSGLWEKLFF

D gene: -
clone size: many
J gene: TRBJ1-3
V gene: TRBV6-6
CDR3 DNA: TGTGCCAGCAGTTACTACTCTGGAAACACCATATATTTT
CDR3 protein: CASSYYSGNTIYF